The 13 T cell receptor beta chains in this list originate from one sample, sequenced in a study of T cells after yellow fever vaccination (dated by TCRdb to about 2019). The treatment or condition label for this specimen denotes: live attenuated yellow fever vaccine strain. Library construction relied on 5' RACE. TCRdb shows the sequencer as Illumina HiSeq 2500. The raw public reads went through TCRdb reprocessing: fastp at Q25, MiXCR clone calling, in-frame beta chains kept. Rows with one shared CDR3 protein collapse into an entry with the most common genes and DNA. Recorded for this sample are hundreds of thousands of distinct CDR3 sequences; over 9% of them occurred a single time. In total, the top ten clones hold about 15% of the sample. The source material was PBMCs, sampled on the day of the yellow fever booster vaccination. These receptors were obtained from a man under 40 who received the YFV17D yellow fever vaccine.

There are a few counts of this clonotype. The chain uses TRBV29-1 and TRBJ2-7; the D is unclear. The V end was cut by 0 bases, the J end by 2 bases, with 8 bases between. CDR3 length: 13 residues. The germline CDR1 and CDR2 sequences are SQVTM and ANQGSEA. DNA of the CDR3: TGCAGCGTTGAAGAGGGCCCCCCCTACGAGCAGTACTTC. This translates into CSVEEGPPYEQYF.

CDR3 bases: TGTGCCAGCAGCCGAGCCCAGCCGGGTAATTCACCCCTCCACTTT. It specifies CASSRAQPGNSPLHF. The chain joins TRBV6-1 to TRBJ1-6; D gene unclear. The CDR3 loop spans 15 amino acids. CDR1 and CDR2 from the germline V gene are MNHNS and SASEGT. V lost 6 bases, J lost 6 bases, and 15 bases lay in between.

The V and J genes are TRBV20-1 and TRBJ2-4, with TRBD2 matching over 10 bases. There are 17 residues in the CDR3. V trimming: 0 bases; J trimming: 9 bases; junction bases outside the gene matches: 14. The V gene's germline CDR1 is DFQATT and CDR2 SNEGSKA (reference sequence). The CDR3 reads CSARDLLAGATSLIQYF. CDR3 in DNA: TGCAGTGCTAGAGATCTTCTAGCGGGAGCCACATCACTCATTCAGTACTTC.

The chain combines TRBV20-1 with TRBJ1-6; D uncertain. This CDR3 comprises 15 residues. Trimming shortened V by 3 bases and J by 14 bases, and 23 bases separated the two germline ends. The germline CDR1 and CDR2 sequences are DFQATT and SNEGSKA (reference sequence). The CDR3 region is CSARDQIESGQTLHF. The CDR3 DNA follows: TGCAGTGCTAGGGACCAAATAGAATCCGGGCAGACCCTCCACTTT.

There are a few counts of this clonotype. The rearrangement uses TRBV4-3 and TRBJ2-7; D is uncertain. Trimming stripped 1 base from V and 4 bases from J, with 14 bases between. The CDR3 runs 15 residues. Germline CDR1 is LGHNA and CDR2 is YSLEER. DNA of the CDR3: TGCGCCAGCAGCCAAGCTAGGGTCTCGATATACGAGCAGTACTTC. Its translation: CASSQARVSIYEQYF.

V and J are TRBV6-2 or TRBV6-3 and TRBJ2-1, with TRBD2 matching 7 bases. CDR3 length equals 17 residues. Looked up from germline, CDR1 is MNHEY and CDR2 is SVGEGT. V gave up 0 bases and J gave up 0 bases; unmatched junction bases: 5. Written as DNA, the CDR3 is TGTGCCAGCAGTTACTCGCCAGCGGGAAGCTCCTACAATGAGCAGTTCTTC. Its protein product is CASSYSPAGSSYNEQFF.

Only a few counts were recorded for this clonotype. The rearrangement uses TRBV27 and TRBJ1-5; D unresolved. The CDR3 has 15 amino acids. Germline-derived CDR1 and CDR2 are MNHEY and SMNVEV (reference sequence). V lost 6 bases and J lost 3, with 15 bases in between. DNA for the CDR3: TGTGCCAGCAGCAACCTCGCAGGACTCAATCAGCCCCAGCATTTT. Translated: CASSNLAGLNQPQHF.

V gene TRBV4-2 combines with J gene TRBJ2-3; 8 bases are shared with TRBD2. Germline V gene lookup returns CDR1 LGHNA and CDR2 YNFKEQ. Trimming took 0 bases from V and 8 from J; bases not matched to a gene: 7. This CDR3 contains 15 residues. In DNA form, the CDR3 reads TGTGCCAGCAGCCAAGACGGAGCGGGAGCAGGTACGCAGTATTTT. Its protein product is CASSQDGAGAGTQYF.

The chain couples TRBV5-1 to TRBJ2-3, with D possibly TRBD2 on 5 matching bases. CDR1 is SGHRS and CDR2 is YFSETQ in the germline V gene. The germline V and J ends were trimmed by 4 bases and 5 bases, with 20 bases remaining between them. This CDR3 has 16 residues. The CDR3 nucleotides are TGCGCCAGCAGCCCGCGGCTAGCAGGAGAGTTAGATACGCAGTATTTT. Amino acids: CASSPRLAGELDTQYF. Using reference TRBV5-1 and TRBJ2-3 for the parts outside the CDR3, the full variable domain is KAGVTQTPRYLIKTRGQQVTLSCSPISGHRSVSWYQQTPGQGLQFLFEYFSETQRNKGNFPGRFSGRQFSNSRSEMNVSTLELGDSALYLCASSPRLAGELDTQYFGPGTRLTVL.

This clonotype came up a few times. V gene TRBV5-8 combines with J gene TRBJ2-1; D is uncertain. This CDR3 spans 15 amino acids. Trimming removed 6 bases at V and 4 bases at J, with 17 bases between. From germline, CDR1 is SGHTS and CDR2 YDEGEE. CDR3 in amino acids: CASTRQVGAYNEQFF. The CDR3 DNA reads as TGTGCCAGCACCCGCCAAGTAGGTGCTTACAATGAGCAGTTCTTC.

The chain employs TRBV20-1 and TRBJ2-7; 8 positions agree with TRBD2. The CDR3 extends over 11 amino acids. Germline assignment: CDR1 DFQATT and CDR2 SNEGSKA (reference sequence). CDR3 coding DNA: TGCAGGACCGGGGGGGGTAACGAGCAGTACTTC. It codes for CRTGGGNEQYF.

The sample holds a few counts of this clonotype. The rearrangement uses TRBV7-2 and TRBJ1-5; 7 bases match TRBD1. The CDR3 is 15 amino acids. Germline trimming cut 2 bases from V and 4 bases from J; bases unmatched to any gene: 5. Looked up from germline, CDR1 is SGHTA and CDR2 is FQGNSA. CDR3 protein: CASSLSPGGNQPQHF. The CDR3 DNA sequence: TGTGCCAGCAGCTTAAGTCCAGGGGGAAATCAGCCCCAGCATTTT.

A few counts support this clonotype. The V gene is TRBV7-2, the J gene TRBJ2-5, with no clear D. The CDR3 is made up of 14 amino acids. V gave up 1 base and J gave up 4 bases, with 10 bases separating them. Germline CDR1 SGHTA, CDR2 FQGNSA. The CDR3 nucleotides are TGTGCCAGCAGCTTAGTGACGGGTGGAGAGACCCAGTACTTC. Translation gives CASSLVTGGETQYF.